Sequencing of this T cell receptor beta chain was carried out in a study of blood T cell repertoires in COVID-19. At the level of the study: T cells, B-cell-depleted T cells, or PBMCs supplied cDNA or gDNA.

To note about this clone: One junction end does not reproduce the germline sequence, and a read error may be involved.

The method was immunoSEQ multiplex PCR; TCRdb's version includes in-frame clones alone and lacks a portion of them. Among around 300,000 clones listed, roughly 90% were seen once. The sample taken for sequencing was peripheral blood. This sequence was found in a woman in her twenties or thirties with COVID-19, enrolled during active disease.

CDR3 in amino acids: CARSRPGRADGELFF. The DNA for the CDR3 is TGCGCCCGCAGCCGCCCCGGCAGGGCGGACGGGGAGCTGTTTTTT. V usage is TRBV4-1 and J usage is TRBJ2-2; weak D call: TRBD1 (5 bases). The CDR3 extends over 15 amino acids. Germline V CDR1 and CDR2: MGHRA, YSYEKL.